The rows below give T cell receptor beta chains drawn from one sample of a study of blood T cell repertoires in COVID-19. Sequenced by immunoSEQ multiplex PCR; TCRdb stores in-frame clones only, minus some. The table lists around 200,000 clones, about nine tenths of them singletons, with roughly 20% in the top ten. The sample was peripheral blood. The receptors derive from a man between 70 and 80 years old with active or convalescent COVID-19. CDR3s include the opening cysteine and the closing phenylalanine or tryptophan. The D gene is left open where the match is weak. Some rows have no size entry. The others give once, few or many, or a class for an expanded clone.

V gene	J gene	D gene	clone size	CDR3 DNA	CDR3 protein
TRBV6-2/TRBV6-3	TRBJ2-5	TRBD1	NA	TGTGCCAGCAGTTACGGGGGGACAGGGATTTCAGAGACCCAGTACTTC	CASSYGGTGISETQYF
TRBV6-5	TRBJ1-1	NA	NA	TGTGCCAGCACCCAGGGCCAGGGACATAACACTGAAGCTTTCTTT	CASTQGQGHNTEAFF
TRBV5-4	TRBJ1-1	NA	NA	TGTGCCAGCAGCTTGGCACAGATGAACACTGAAGCTTTCTTT	CASSLAQMNTEAFF
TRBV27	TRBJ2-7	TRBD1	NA	TGTGCCAGCAGTTTATACAGGGGATACGAGCAGTACTTC	CASSLYRGYEQYF
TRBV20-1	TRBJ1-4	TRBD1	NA	TGCAGTGCTAGTAGCCAGGGGGCTGAAAAACTGTTTTTT	CSASSQGAEKLFF
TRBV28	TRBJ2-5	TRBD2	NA	TGTGCCAGCAGTCCCAGGGCGGGGGGGGAGACCCAGTACTTC	CASSPRAGGETQYF
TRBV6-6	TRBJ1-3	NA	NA	TGTGCCAGCAACCCGGGGGGGCCTGGAAACACCATATATTTT	CASNPGGPGNTIYF
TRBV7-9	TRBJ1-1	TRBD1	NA	TGTGCCAGCAGCCGCCGACAGGGAGAGAACTCTGAAGCTTTCTTT	CASSRRQGENSEAFF
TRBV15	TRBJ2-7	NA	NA	TGTGCCACCAGCAGAGCCCCCCTTATAGGGGGGGTTCGGCACGAGCAGTACTTC	CATSRAPLIGGVRHEQYF
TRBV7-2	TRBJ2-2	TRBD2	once	TGTGCCAGCAGCTTCGGACTAGCGGGACCTAACACCGGGGAGCTGTTTTTT	CASSFGLAGPNTGELFF
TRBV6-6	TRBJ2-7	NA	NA	TGTGCCAGCCGCCTCACAGGGAGCTCCTACGAGCAGTACTTC	CASRLTGSSYEQYF
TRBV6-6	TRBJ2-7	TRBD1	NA	TGTGCCAGCAGTTACGAAACAGGGGGCTACGAGCAGTACTTC	CASSYETGGYEQYF
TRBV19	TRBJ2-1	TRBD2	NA	TGTGCCAGTAGTAGGACTAGCGGGAGGTGGAATGAGCAGTTCTTC	CASSRTSGRWNEQFF
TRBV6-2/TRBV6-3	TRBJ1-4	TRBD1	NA	TGTGCCAGCAGCACCCGGGACAGTAATGAAAAACTGTTTTTT	CASSTRDSNEKLFF
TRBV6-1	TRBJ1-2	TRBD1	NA	TGTGCCAGCACCTTAGCGGACAGGGTTCGAGGGGGCTACACCTTC	CASTLADRVRGGYTF
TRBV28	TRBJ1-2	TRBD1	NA	TGTGCCAGCATCCCGGTAGGGACAGGGGTTATAGCGGGTGGCTACACCTTC	CASIPVGTGVIAGGYTF
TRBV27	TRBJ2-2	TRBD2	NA	TGTGCCAGCAGTCTACCGGGACTAGCGGGCCGCACCGGGGAGCTGTTTTTT	CASSLPGLAGRTGELFF
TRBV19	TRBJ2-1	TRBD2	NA	TGTGCCAGTAGGTTAGCGGGAGGATCCTACAATGAGCAGTTCTTC	CASRLAGGSYNEQFF
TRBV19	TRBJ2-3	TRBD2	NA	TGTGCCAGTAGTATCGTGCGGGAGAGCACAGATACGCAGTATTTT	CASSIVRESTDTQYF
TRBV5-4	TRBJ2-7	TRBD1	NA	TGTGCCAGCAGCCGGGACAGCCTAGAGCAGTACTTC	CASSRDSLEQYF
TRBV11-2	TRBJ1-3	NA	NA	TGTGCCAGCAGCTTTCCTGGGACATCCAGATCCCTCTCTGGAAACACCATATATTTT	CASSFPGTSRSLSGNTIYF
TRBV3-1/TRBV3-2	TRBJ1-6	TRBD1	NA	TGTGCCAGCGGCCGGACAGGGGGCAACTCAAATAATTCACCCCTCCACTTT	CASGRTGGNSNNSPLHF
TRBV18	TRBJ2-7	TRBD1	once	TGTGCCAGCTCACCATGGACAGGTAGGGATTCCGAGCAGTACTTC	CASSPWTGRDSEQYF
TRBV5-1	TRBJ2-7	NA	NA	TGCGCCAGCAGCTTGAGGCAGGGTATATCCGACGAGCAGTACTTC	CASSLRQGISDEQYF
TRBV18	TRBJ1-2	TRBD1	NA	TGTGCCAGCTCACCAAGACAGGGGGACGGCTACACCTTC	CASSPRQGDGYTF
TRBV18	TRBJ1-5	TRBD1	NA	TGTGCCAGCTCACTACAGGGGTCTAATAGCAATCAGCCCCAGCATTTT	CASSLQGSNSNQPQHF
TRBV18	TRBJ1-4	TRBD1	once	TGTGCCAGCTCACCACGTCAGGGGGGTAATGAAAAACTGTTTTTT	CASSPRQGGNEKLFF
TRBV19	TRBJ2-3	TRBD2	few	TGTGCCAGTAGTATGTTCGCGGGGGATACAGATACGCAGTATTTT	CASSMFAGDTDTQYF
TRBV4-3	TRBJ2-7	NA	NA	TGCGCCAGCAGCCAAGCCCAGGGTGGAACCTACGAGCAGTACTTC	CASSQAQGGTYEQYF
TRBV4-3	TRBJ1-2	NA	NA	TGCGCCAGCAGCCAAGACAGGGCCCCTCCTACTAACTATGGCTACACCTTC	CASSQDRAPPTNYGYTF
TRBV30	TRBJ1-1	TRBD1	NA	TGTGCCTGGGCTGAGACAGGGGTCCGCGCTTTCTTT	CAWAETGVRAFF
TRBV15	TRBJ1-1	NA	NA	TGTGCCACCAGCAGCCGCCGGGACAAGCAAAGCACTGAAGCTTTCTTT	CATSSRRDKQSTEAFF
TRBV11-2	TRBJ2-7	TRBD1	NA	TGTGCCAGCAGCTTAGGCGACAGGGTCTCCGAGCAGTACTTC	CASSLGDRVSEQYF
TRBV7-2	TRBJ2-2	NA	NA	TGTGCCAGCAGCTTAGCGAGGGGGAATGGCGGGGAGCTGTTTTTT	CASSLARGNGGELFF
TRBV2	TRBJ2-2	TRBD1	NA	TGTGCCAGCAGGACAGGGCGCACCGGGGAGCTGTTTTTT	CASRTGRTGELFF
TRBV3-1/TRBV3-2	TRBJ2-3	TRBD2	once	TGTGCCAGCAGCCAAGTTAGCGGGGGGCAGTATTTT	CASSQVSGGQYF
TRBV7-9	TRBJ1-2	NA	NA	TGTGCCAGCAGCTTCGAGGTCTATGGCTACACCTTC	CASSFEVYGYTF
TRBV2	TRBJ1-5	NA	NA	TGTGCCAGCAGTGAAGCTCCCAGGGGTAGCAATCAGCCCCAGCATTTT	CASSEAPRGSNQPQHF
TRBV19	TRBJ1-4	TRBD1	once	TGTGCCACCAGGGGGAATGAAAAACTGTTTTTT	CATRGNEKLFF
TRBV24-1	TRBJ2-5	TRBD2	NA	TGTGCCACCAGTGCCACCCCACAGCGGGAAGTTGAGACCCAGTACTTC	CATSATPQREVETQYF
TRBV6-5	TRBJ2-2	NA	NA	TGTGCCAGCAGTTCCGGGGGGCGGGGGAGACCCGGGGAGCTGTTTTTT	CASSSGGRGRPGELFF
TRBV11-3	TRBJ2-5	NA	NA	TGTGCCAGCAGCTCGGGTCCCCAAGAGACCCAGTACTTC	CASSSGPQETQYF